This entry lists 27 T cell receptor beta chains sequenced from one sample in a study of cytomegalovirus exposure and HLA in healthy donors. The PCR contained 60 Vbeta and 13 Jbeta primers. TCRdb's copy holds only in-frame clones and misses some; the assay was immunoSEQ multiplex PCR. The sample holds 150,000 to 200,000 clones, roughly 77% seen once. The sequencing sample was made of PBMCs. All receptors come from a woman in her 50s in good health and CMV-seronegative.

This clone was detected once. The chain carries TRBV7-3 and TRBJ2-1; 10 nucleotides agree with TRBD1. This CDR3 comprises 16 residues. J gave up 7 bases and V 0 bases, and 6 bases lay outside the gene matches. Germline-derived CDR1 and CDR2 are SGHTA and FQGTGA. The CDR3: CASSLTGQGESNEQFF. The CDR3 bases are TGTGCCAGCAGCTTAACCGGACAGGGGGAGAGTAATGAGCAGTTCTTC.

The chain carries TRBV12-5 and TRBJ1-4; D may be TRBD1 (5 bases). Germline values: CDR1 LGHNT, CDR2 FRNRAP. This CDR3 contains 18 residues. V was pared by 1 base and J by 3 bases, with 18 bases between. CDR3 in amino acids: CASGLGKTAIVPNEKLFF. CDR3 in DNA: TGTGCTAGTGGTTTGGGAAAGACAGCGATCGTCCCTAATGAAAAACTGTTTTTT.

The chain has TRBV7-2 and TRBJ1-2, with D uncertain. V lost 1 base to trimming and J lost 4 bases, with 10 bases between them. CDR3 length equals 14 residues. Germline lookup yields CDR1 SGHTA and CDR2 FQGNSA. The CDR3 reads CASSLVEGSYGYTF. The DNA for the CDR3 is TGTGCCAGCAGCTTAGTGGAGGGATCCTATGGCTACACCTTC.

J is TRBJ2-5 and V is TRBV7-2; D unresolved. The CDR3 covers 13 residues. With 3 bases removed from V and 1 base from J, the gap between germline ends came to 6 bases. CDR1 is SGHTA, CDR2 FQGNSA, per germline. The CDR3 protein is CASSLPVQETQYF. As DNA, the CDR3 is TGTGCCAGCAGCTTGCCAGTCCAAGAGACCCAGTACTTC.

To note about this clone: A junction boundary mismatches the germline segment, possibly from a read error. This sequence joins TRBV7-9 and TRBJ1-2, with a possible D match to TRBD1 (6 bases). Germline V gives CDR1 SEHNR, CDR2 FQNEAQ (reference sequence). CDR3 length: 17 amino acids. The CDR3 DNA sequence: TGTTCCAGCAGCCCGCCCTTTAGTAAAGGGACACCATATGGCTACACCTTC. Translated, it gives CSSSPPFSKGTPYGYTF.

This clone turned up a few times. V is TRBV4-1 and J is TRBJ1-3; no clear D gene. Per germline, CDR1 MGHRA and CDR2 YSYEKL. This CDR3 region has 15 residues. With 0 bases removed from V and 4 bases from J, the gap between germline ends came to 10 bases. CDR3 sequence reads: CASSQDWAGGNTIYF. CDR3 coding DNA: TGCGCCAGCAGCCAAGATTGGGCAGGAGGAAACACCATATATTTT.

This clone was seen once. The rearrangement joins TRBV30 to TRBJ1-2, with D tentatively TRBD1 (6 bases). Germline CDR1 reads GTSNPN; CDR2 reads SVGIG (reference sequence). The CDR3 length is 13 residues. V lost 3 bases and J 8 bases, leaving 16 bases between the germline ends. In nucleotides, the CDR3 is TGTGCCTGGAGGGAATCATACGACAGGGGCTACACCTTC. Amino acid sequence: CAWRESYDRGYTF.

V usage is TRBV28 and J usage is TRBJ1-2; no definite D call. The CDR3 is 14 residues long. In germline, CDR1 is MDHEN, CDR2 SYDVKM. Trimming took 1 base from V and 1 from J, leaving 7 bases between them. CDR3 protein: CASSLFPVNYGYTF. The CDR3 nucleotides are TGTGCCAGCAGTTTATTCCCCGTTAACTATGGCTACACCTTC.

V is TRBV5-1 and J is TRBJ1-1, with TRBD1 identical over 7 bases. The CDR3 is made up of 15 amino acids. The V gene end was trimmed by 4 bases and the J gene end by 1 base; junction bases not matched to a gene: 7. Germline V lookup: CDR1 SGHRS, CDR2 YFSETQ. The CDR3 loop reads CASSMTGSRNTEAFF. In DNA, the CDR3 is TGCGCCAGCAGCATGACAGGGAGTCGGAACACTGAAGCTTTCTTT.

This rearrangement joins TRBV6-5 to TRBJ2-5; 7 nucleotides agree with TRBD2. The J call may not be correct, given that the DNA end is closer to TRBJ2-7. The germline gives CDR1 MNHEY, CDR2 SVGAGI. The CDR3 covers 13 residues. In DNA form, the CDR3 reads TGTGCCAGCGGAACAGGACTAGGCTACGAGCAGTACTTC. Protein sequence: CASGTGLGYEQYF.

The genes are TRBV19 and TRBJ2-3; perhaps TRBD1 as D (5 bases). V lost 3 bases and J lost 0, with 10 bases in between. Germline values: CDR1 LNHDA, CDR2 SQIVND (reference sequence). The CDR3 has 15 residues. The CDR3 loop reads CASSISRASTDTQYF. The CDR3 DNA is TGTGCCAGTAGTATCAGCAGGGCTAGCACAGATACGCAGTATTTT.

The CDR3 spells CASSPQGKGSPLHF. The CDR3 DNA reads as TGTGCCAGCTCACCACAGGGGAAAGGTTCACCCCTCCACTTT. V gene TRBV18 combines with J gene TRBJ1-6; D may be TRBD1 (5 bases). CDR1 is KGHSH, CDR2 LQKENI, per germline. The CDR3 extends over 14 amino acids. Trimming cost V 1 base and J 9 bases, with 10 bases left between them.

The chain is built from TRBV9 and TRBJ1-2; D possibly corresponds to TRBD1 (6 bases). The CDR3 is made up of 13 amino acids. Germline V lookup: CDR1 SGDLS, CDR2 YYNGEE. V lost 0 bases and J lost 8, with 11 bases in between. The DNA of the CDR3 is TGTGCCAGCAGCGTAGGGGGGCTAGGGGGCTACACCTTC. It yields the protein CASSVGGLGGYTF.

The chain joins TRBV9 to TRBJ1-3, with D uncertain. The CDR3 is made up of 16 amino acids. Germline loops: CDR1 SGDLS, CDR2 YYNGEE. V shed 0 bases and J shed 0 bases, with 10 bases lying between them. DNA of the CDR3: TGTGCCAGCAGCGTAGCGGGAACGCACTCTGGAAACACCATATATTTT. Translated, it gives CASSVAGTHSGNTIYF.

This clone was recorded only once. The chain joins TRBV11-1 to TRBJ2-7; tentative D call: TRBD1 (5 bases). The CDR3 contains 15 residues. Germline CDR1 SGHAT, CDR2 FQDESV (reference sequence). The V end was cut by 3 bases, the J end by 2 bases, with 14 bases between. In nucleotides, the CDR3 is TGTGCCAGCAGCTTGGGGTGGGTAGGGGCCTACGAGCAGTACTTC. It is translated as CASSLGWVGAYEQYF.

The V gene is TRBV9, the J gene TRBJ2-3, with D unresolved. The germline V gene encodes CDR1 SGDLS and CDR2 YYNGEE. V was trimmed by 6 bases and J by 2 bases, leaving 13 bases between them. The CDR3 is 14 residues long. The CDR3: CASNLAGLTDTQYF. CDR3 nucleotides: TGTGCCAGCAACCTCGCCGGTCTCACAGATACGCAGTATTTT.

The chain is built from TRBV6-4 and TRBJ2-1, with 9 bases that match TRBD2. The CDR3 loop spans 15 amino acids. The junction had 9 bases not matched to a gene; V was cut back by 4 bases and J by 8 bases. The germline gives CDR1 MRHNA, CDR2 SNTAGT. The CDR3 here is CASSVGSGGRYEQFF. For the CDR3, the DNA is TGTGCCAGCAGTGTGGGTAGCGGGGGTCGGTATGAGCAGTTCTTC.

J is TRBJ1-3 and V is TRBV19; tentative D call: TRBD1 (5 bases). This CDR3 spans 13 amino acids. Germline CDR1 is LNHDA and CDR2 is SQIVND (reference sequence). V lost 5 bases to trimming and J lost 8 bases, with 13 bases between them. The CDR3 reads CASSVGQGDTIYF. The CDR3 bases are TGTGCCAGTAGTGTTGGGCAGGGTGACACCATATATTTT.

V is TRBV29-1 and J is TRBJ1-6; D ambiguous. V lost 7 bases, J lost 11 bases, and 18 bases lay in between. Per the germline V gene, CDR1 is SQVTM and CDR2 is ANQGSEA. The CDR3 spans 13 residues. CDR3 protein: CSALSAGGPPLHF. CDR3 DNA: TGCAGCGCCCTATCCGCGGGAGGCCCACCCCTCCACTTT.

The CDR3 region is CASSKQGGSLYTEAFF. CDR3 nucleotide sequence: TGTGCCAGCAGCAAACAGGGGGGATCATTATACACTGAAGCTTTCTTT. The chain uses TRBV9 and TRBJ1-1, with TRBD1 identical over 8 bases. Trimming at V came to 4 bases and at J to 3 bases, leaving 11 bases not matched to a gene. CDR1 is SGDLS, CDR2 YYNGEE, per germline. The CDR3 has 16 residues. The whole variable domain, remainder taken from reference TRBV9 and TRBJ1-1, is DSGVTQTPKHLITATGQRVTLRCSPRSGDLSVYWYQQSLDQGLQFLIQYYNGEERAKGNILERFSAQQFPDLHSELNLSSLELGDSALYFCASSKQGGSLYTEAFFGQGTRLTVV.

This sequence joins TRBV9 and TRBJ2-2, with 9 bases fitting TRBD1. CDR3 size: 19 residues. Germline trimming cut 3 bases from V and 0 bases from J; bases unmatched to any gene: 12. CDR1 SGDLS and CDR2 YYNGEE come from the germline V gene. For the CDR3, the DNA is TGTGCCAGCAGCGAGGACCCCGGGACAGGGACCTCGAACACCGGGGAGCTGTTTTTT. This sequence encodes CASSEDPGTGTSNTGELFF.

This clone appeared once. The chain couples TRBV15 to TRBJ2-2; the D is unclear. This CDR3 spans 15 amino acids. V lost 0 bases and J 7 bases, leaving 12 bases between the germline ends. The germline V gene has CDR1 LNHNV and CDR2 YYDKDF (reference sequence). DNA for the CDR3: TGTGCCACCAGCAGAGATCGTGCCCGTAGCGGGGAGCTGTTTTTT. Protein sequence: CATSRDRARSGELFF.

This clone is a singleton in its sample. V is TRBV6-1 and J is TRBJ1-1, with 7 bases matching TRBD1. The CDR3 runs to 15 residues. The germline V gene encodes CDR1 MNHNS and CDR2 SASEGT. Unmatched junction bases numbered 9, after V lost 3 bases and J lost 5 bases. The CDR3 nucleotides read TGTGCCAGCAGTGATTTAGGGGGCGTGGGGACTGAAGCTTTCTTT. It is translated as CASSDLGGVGTEAFF.

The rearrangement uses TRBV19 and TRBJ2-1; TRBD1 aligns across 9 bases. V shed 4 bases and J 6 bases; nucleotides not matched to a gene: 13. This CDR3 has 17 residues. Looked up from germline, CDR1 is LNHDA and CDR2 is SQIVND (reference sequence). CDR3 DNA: TGTGCCAGTAGTACCCGCTCCGGGACAGGGTTCGCCAATGAGCAGTTCTTC. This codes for CASSTRSGTGFANEQFF. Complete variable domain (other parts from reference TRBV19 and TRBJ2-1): DGGITQSPKYLFRKEGQNVTLSCEQNLNHDAMYWYRQDPGQGLRLIYYSQIVNDFQKGDIAEGYSVSREKKESFPLTVTSAQKNPTAFYLCASSTRSGTGFANEQFFGPGTRLTVL.

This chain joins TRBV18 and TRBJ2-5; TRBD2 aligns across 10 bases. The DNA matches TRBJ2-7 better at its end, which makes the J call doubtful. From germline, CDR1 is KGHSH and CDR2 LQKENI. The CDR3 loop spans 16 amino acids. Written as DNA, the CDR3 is TGTGCCAGCTCACCACTAACTAGCGGGGTAGCGTACGAGCAGTACTTC. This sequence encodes CASSPLTSGVAYEQYF.

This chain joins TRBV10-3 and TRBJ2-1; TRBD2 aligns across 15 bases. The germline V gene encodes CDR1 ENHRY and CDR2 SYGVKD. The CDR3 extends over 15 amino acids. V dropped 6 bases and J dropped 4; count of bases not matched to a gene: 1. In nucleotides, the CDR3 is TGTGCCATCAGGGGACTAGCGGGAGGATACAATGAGCAGTTCTTC. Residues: CAIRGLAGGYNEQFF.

CDR3 region: CASSQGVPYEQYF. CDR3 sequence (DNA): TGCGCCAGCAGCCAAGGCGTACCCTACGAGCAGTACTTC. The chain uses TRBV4-3 and TRBJ2-7; D is unclear. This CDR3 comprises 13 residues. V shed 1 base and J shed 2 bases, with 6 bases lying between them. Germline CDR1 LGHNA, CDR2 YSLEER.